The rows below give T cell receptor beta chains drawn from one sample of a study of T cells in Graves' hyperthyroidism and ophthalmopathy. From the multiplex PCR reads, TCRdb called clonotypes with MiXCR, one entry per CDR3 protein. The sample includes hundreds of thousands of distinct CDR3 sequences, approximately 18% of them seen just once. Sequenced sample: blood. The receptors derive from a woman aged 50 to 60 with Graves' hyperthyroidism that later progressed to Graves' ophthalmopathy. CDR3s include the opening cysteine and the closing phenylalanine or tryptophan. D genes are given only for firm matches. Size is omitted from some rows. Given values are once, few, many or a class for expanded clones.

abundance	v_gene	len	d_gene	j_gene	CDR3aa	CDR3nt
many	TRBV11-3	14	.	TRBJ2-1	CASSSPGSHNEQFF	TGTGCCAGCAGCTCCCCCGGGAGTCACAATGAGCAGTTCTTC
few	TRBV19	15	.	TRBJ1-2	CASQPPSWGSYGYTF	TGTGCCAGTCAGCCCCCAAGTTGGGGTTCCTATGGCTACACCTTC
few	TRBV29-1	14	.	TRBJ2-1	CSVENWVKNNEQFF	TGCAGCGTTGAAAATTGGGTCAAGAACAATGAGCAGTTCTTC
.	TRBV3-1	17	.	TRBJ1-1	CASSQVERRGAGTEAFF	TGTGCCAGCAGCCAAGTTGAACGTAGGGGCGCCGGGACTGAAGCTTTCTTT
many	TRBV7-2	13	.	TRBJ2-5	CASSLALLETQYF	TGTGCCAGCAGCTTAGCGCTCTTAGAGACCCAGTACTTC
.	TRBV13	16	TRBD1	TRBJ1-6	CASSSYDRGKGSPLHF	TGTGCCAGCAGCTCTTACGACAGGGGGAAAGGATCACCCCTCCACTTT
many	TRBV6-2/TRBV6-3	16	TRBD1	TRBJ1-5	CASSQPPGQGGQPQHF	TGTGCCAGCAGTCAACCTCCGGGACAGGGAGGACAGCCCCAGCATTTT
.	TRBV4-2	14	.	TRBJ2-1	CASSPAGTANEQFF	TGTGCCAGCAGCCCCGCCGGGACTGCCAATGAGCAGTTCTTC
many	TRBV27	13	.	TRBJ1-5	CASSSAVNQPQHF	TGTGCCAGCAGTTCAGCGGTTAATCAGCCCCAGCATTTT
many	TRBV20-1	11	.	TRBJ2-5	CSVVRVETQYF	TGCAGTGTCGTTAGGGTCGAGACCCAGTACTTC
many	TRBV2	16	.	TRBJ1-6	CASSEISAGVNSPLHF	TGTGCCAGCAGTGAAATCTCGGCAGGGGTAAATTCACCCCTCCACTTT
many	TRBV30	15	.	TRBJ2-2	CAWSVWGRNTGELFF	TGTGCCTGGAGTGTATGGGGGCGGAACACCGGGGAGCTGTTTTTT
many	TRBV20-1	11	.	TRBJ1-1	CSATDHAEAFF	TGCAGTGCTACTGACCACGCTGAAGCTTTCTTT
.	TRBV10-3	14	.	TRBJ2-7	CAISESGGSYEQYF	TGTGCCATCAGTGAGTCGGGCGGTTCCTACGAGCAGTACTTC
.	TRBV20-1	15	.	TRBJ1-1	CSARGGGAQNTEAFF	TGCAGTGCTAGAGGGGGGGGAGCCCAGAACACTGAAGCTTTCTTT
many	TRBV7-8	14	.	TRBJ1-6	CASRVDSYNSPLHF	TGTGCCAGCAGGGTGGACAGCTATAATTCACCCCTCCACTTT
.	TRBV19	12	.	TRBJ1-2	CASKDNNYGYTF	TGTGCCAGTAAGGACAACAACTATGGCTACACCTTC
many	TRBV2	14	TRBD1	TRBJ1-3	CASRTDRDGNTIYF	TGTGCCAGCAGGACCGACAGGGATGGAAACACCATATATTTT
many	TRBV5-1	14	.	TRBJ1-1	CASSLQGAETEAFF	TGCGCCAGCAGCTTGCAAGGGGCTGAGACTGAAGCTTTCTTT
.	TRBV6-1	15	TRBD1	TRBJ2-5	CASSTGQGNQETQYF	TGTGCCAGCAGTACAGGACAGGGAAACCAAGAGACCCAGTACTTC
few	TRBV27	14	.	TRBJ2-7	CASSFASIPYEQYF	TGTGCCAGCAGTTTTGCATCAATCCCCTACGAGCAGTACTTC
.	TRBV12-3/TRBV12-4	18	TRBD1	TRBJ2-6	CASTPVGQGAVGANVLTF	TGTGCCAGCACCCCCGTCGGGCAGGGGGCTGTGGGGGCCAACGTCCTGACTTTC
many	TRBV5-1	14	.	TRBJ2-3	CASSLGGQSDTQYF	TGCGCCAGCAGCTTGGGAGGACAGTCCGATACGCAGTATTTT
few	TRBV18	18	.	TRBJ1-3	CASSPRHEIFPSGNTIYF	TGTGCCAGCTCACCGAGGCACGAAATATTCCCCTCTGGAAACACCATATATTTT
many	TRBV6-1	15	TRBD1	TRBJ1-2	CASRDGLGQTYGYTF	TGTGCCAGCAGGGACGGGTTGGGACAGACTTATGGCTACACCTTC
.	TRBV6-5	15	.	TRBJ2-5	CASSPSRTGRETQYF	TGTGCCAGCAGTCCCTCGAGGACGGGGCGGGAGACCCAGTACTTC
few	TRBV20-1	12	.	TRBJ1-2	CSASSQGYGYTF	TGCAGTGCTAGCTCACAGGGCTATGGCTACACCTTC
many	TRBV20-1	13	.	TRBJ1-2	CSATPRQEGGYTF	TGCAGTGCAACCCCCAGACAGGAGGGTGGCTACACCTTC
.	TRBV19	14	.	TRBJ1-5	CASSILDPNQPQHF	TGTGCCAGTAGTATCTTAGACCCCAATCAGCCCCAGCATTTT
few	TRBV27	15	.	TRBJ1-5	CASSLKAYSNQPQHF	TGTGCCAGCAGTTTAAAGGCTTATAGCAATCAGCCCCAGCATTTT
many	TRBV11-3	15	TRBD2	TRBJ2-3	CASSFGGDSTDTQYF	TGTGCCAGCAGCTTTGGGGGGGATAGCACAGATACGCAGTATTTT
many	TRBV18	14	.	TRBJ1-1	CASSPKQGNTEAFF	TGTGCCAGCTCACCGAAACAGGGGAACACTGAAGCTTTCTTT
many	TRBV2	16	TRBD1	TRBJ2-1	CASSEISPGGRGEQFF	TGTGCCAGCAGTGAAATATCGCCAGGGGGAAGGGGTGAGCAGTTCTTC
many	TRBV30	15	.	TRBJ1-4	CAWHSAGSTNEKLFF	TGTGCCTGGCATAGCGCTGGGTCAACTAATGAAAAACTGTTTTTT
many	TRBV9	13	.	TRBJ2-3	CASSVAETDTQYF	TGTGCCAGCAGCGTAGCGGAGACAGATACGCAGTATTTT
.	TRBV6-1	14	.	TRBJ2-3	CASRLGQSTDTQYF	TGTGCCAGCAGATTGGGACAAAGCACAGATACGCAGTATTTT
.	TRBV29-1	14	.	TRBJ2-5	CSVGKGGIRETQYF	TGCAGCGTTGGGAAGGGTGGGATTCGAGAGACCCAGTACTTC
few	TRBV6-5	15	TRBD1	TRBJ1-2	CASSRLDRGQGGYTF	TGTGCCAGCAGTCGACTCGACAGGGGGCAAGGTGGCTACACCTTC
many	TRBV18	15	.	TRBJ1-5	CASSPPGGEGQPQHF	TGTGCCAGCTCACCTCCGGGGGGCGAAGGTCAGCCCCAGCATTTT
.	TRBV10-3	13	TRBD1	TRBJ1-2	CAISEDRGVGYTF	TGTGCCATCAGTGAAGACAGGGGAGTCGGCTACACCTTC
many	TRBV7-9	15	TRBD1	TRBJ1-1	CASSFETTGGTEAFF	TGTGCCAGCAGCTTCGAAACTACAGGGGGCACTGAAGCTTTCTTT
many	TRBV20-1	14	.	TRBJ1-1	CSASRPTQNTEAFF	TGCAGTGCTTCCAGACCTACACAGAACACTGAAGCTTTCTTT
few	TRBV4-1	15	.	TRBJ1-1	CASRKSGTLNTEAFF	TGCGCCAGCAGAAAGTCCGGGACATTGAACACTGAAGCTTTCTTT
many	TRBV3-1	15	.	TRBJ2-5	CASSQDARTQETQYF	TGTGCCAGCAGCCAAGATGCGCGGACTCAAGAGACCCAGTACTTC
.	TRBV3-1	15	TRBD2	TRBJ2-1	CASSLPGTRTREQFF	TGTGCCAGCAGCCTTCCCGGGACTAGGACTAGGGAACAGTTCTTC
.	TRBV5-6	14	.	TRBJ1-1	CASLLGLSNTEAFF	TGTGCCAGCCTCTTGGGACTCTCGAACACTGAAGCTTTCTTT
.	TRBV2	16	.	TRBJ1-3	CASTRLGGYDGNTIYF	TGTGCCAGCACACGTCTCGGAGGTTATGATGGAAACACCATATATTTT
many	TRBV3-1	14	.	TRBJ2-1	CASSQVAGANEQFF	TGTGCCAGCAGCCAAGTGGCGGGGGCCAATGAGCAGTTCTTC
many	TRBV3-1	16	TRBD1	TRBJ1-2	CASSQEIYRGHNGYTF	TGTGCCAGCAGCCAAGAAATATACAGGGGGCACAATGGCTACACCTTC
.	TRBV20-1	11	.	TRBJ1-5	CSARTAGTQHF	TGCAGTGCACGGACAGCTGGGACCCAGCATTTT
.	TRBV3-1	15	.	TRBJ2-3	CASSQDPGGRDTQYF	TGTGCCAGCAGCCAAGATCCGGGGGGCCGAGATACGCAGTATTTT
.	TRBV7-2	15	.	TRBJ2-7	CASSLVGGATYEQYF	TGTGCCAGCAGCTTGGTGGGGGGGGCCACCTACGAGCAGTACTTC
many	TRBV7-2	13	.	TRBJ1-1	CASSFSAHTEAFF	TGTGCCAGCAGCTTTTCAGCACACACTGAAGCTTTCTTT